This T cell receptor (beta chain) was sequenced in a study of CD8+ T cells in alopecia areata. There are 11 residues in the CDR3. CDR1 MNHEY and CDR2 SVGAGI come from the germline V gene. Trimming removed 7 bases at V and 5 bases at J, with 8 bases between. Extraction and reverse transcription of RNA yielded cDNA as the sequencing template. The protocol was immunoSEQ multiplex PCR, while the TCRdb copy is restricted to in-frame clones and leaves out a portion. The table lists about 190,000 clones, roughly three fifths of them singletons. Treatment denoted: oral pan-JAK inhibitor, 5-10 mg twice daily. As concerns this clone: Other DNA sequences within the sample encode an identical CDR3.

The source is a human donor with alopecia areata. The sequences come from CD4+ T cells sorted from blood, collected at week 4, from a patient treated with tofacitinib. V and J are TRBV6-5 and TRBJ2-5; tentatively, D is TRBD2 (5 bases). In nucleotides, the CDR3 is TGTGCCAGCACCCGAGGGGAGACCCAGTACTTC. Its translation: CASTRGETQYF.